This TCR beta chain stems from a study of T cells in localized non-small cell lung cancer (TCRdb year 2020). About the investigation overall: The study analyzed T cell repertoires of hundreds of early-stage NSCLC patients, comparing tumors and uninvolved tumor-adjacent lungs. NSCLC patients had a mean age of approximately 66 years, and more than 120 were male and 107 female. All 220 or so NSCLC patients in the cohort were treatment-naive and had localized lung tumors that were resected. Overall study results and their limits: Because multi-region sequencing of the tumors was not done, intratumor heterogeneity could not be ruled out. Of the top 100 tumor clones, a median of around 57 were detected in paired uninvolved adjacent lung; about 28 were also among that lung's top 100. Because the study design was exploratory, TCR variables were selected using unadjusted p-values without false-discovery rate correction. The highest T cell clonality was observed in uninvolved tumor-adjacent lung, where clonality exceeded that of tumor, suggesting that antigenic responses were more focused in uninvolved tumor-adjacent lung. Higher blood T cell density associated with longer overall survival, while higher adjacent-lung clonality associated with shorter survival.

At diagnosis, peripheral blood, uninvolved tumor-adjacent lung and tumor were collected and were preserved as a mix of fresh-frozen and FFPE material. For TCR repertoire profiling, blood samples were analyzed in the form of peripheral blood mononuclear cells. TCR beta CDR3 regions were sequenced from DNA using the immunoSEQ Assay. The original pipeline was this. To compute T cell density, TCR beta template counts were normalized to usable DNA, which was estimated by amplifying housekeeping genes. The preseqR package was used to estimate richness by extrapolating to 400,000 templates for PBMC samples and to 120,000 templates for tissue samples. Clonality was calculated as one minus Pielou's evenness. Tissue-enriched TCRs were identified through differential abundance testing performed on productive amino-acid clonotypes, with a minimum total count of 5 and an alpha of 0.1. The Jaccard Index and the Morisita Overlap Index were used to quantify repertoire overlap between compartments. GLIPH clustered TCR beta CDR3s with public tetramer-defined viral CDR3s; viral motifs required at least three viral sequences plus V-gene enrichment. TCRdb holds this immuneACCESS table with in-frame rearrangements only. Some clones are missing; in checked studies, unresolved V genes explain under half, and the rest has no known cause. V and J calls plus clone size are reproduced from that table; the DNA served to infer D and trimming. The sample profile shows approximately 31,000 clones; 85% to 90% of them were found once. Of the sample, just under 3% is held by the ten largest clones.

Worth noting for this clone: This clone's antigen is unknown. Nothing much larger sits one base from this clone, and base qualities are not available.

Sample: peripheral blood, taken before any cancer treatment. The TCR originated in a female donor of 60 years or more with stage I lung adenocarcinoma.

The bases are TGTGCCAGCAGCTTCTACTACGAGCAGTACTTC. Its protein product is CASSFYYEQYF. The chain uses TRBV5-8 and TRBJ2-7, with no confidently assigned D gene. The trim is 2 bases for V and 3 bases for J, with a gap of 3 bases between the germline ends. The CDR3 sequence holds 11 residues, the cysteine and phenylalanine included. Just the 33-base CDR3 DNA is kept, in frame starting at base 1. The germline V gene provides CDR1 SGHTS and CDR2 YDEGEE.